The rows below give T cell receptor beta chains drawn from one sample of a study of shared clonotypes between healthy human individuals. TCRdb's table, derived via immunoSEQ multiplex PCR, lists solely in-frame clones and lacks some. This repertoire shows some 2 million clones, about 95% found once; its top ten account for roughly 1%. Input material: naive CD8+ T cells sorted from blood. The receptor set was obtained from a man aged 18 to 35 in good health. The CDR3 runs from the conserved cysteine through the conserved F or W. Each record gives: J gene, D gene, V gene, CDR3 protein. D genes are given only for firm matches.

>TRBJ2-7|NA|TRBV2
CASSDYEQYF
>TRBJ2-7|TRBD2|TRBV29-1
CSVGGGSLSYEQYF
>TRBJ2-7|NA|TRBV10-3
CAISEGSASTYEQYF
>TRBJ2-7|TRBD1|TRBV5-1
CASRKTGTGSYEQYF
>TRBJ1-1|NA|TRBV4-1
CASSLLGGLNTEAFF
>TRBJ2-7|TRBD2|TRBV7-2
CASTSGSGRASEEQYF
>TRBJ2-3|TRBD1|TRBV27
CASSPWDRGQDTQYF
>TRBJ2-7|NA|TRBV27
CASSPDGDPSYEQYF
>TRBJ2-7|TRBD2|TRBV11-2
CASSASGTGTYEQYF
>TRBJ2-3|TRBD2|TRBV29-1
CSVVERETDTQYF
>TRBJ2-1|TRBD2|TRBV30
CAWSTGLAGLSSYNEQFF
>TRBJ1-1|TRBD1|TRBV27
CASSLSWGTGNTEAFF
>TRBJ2-5|TRBD1|TRBV6-5
CASSLGQLQETQYF
>TRBJ2-1|NA|TRBV25-1
CASSAPPEQFF
>TRBJ2-2|NA|TRBV30
CAWSKEITGELFF
>TRBJ1-1|TRBD1|TRBV5-1
CASSLRTGVNTEAFF
>TRBJ1-5|NA|TRBV27
CASRPQSSNQPQHF
>TRBJ2-7|NA|TRBV27
CASSLGGPPYEQYF
>TRBJ2-1|TRBD1|TRBV7-6
CASSPRQGVYNEQFF
>TRBJ1-6|NA|TRBV9
CASSVESGRINSPLHF
>TRBJ2-7|NA|TRBV6-5
CASSYSQEYEQYF
>TRBJ2-5|NA|TRBV7-9
CASSEDRAQETQYF
>TRBJ1-1|NA|TRBV28
CASSLRALGTEAFF
>TRBJ2-1|TRBD1|TRBV30
CAWSVRDRDIEQFF
>TRBJ1-1|NA|TRBV30
CAWSPGNTEAFF
>TRBJ2-2|NA|TRBV7-9
CASSLPWDSQGTGELFF
>TRBJ2-2|NA|TRBV2
CASSEVGQSVSGELFF
>TRBJ1-4|TRBD1|TRBV18
CASSPSQGAYEKLFF
>TRBJ1-5|NA|TRBV7-9
CASSPAAGQPQHF
>TRBJ1-4|NA|TRBV5-1
CASSLGKSSEKLFF
>TRBJ2-1|NA|TRBV6-5
CASSFTYGGEQFF
>TRBJ2-7|NA|TRBV29-1
CSANSLATGTVGEQYF
>TRBJ2-5|NA|TRBV7-6
CASSSAGTDKETQYF
>TRBJ2-2|NA|TRBV2
CASSRNTGELFF
>TRBJ2-7|NA|TRBV9
CASSVGGQGEQYF
>TRBJ2-5|NA|TRBV10-2
CASNEGQETQYF
>TRBJ2-3|TRBD1|TRBV11-2
CASSLGQGGTDTQYF
>TRBJ2-1|NA|TRBV4-1
CASSQDPADPYNEQFF
>TRBJ2-1|NA|TRBV7-8
CASSLEDSLGWMAGGNEQFF
>TRBJ1-1|NA|TRBV27
CASSIADSNTEAFF
>TRBJ2-4|TRBD2|TRBV4-1
CASSQLAGQPNIQYF
>TRBJ2-7|TRBD2|TRBV27
CASSSAGTRYEQYF
>TRBJ2-7|NA|TRBV29-1
CSVSRPGEYEQYF
>TRBJ1-2|NA|TRBV7-9
CASRNRHPNYGYTF
>TRBJ1-1|TRBD1|TRBV5-6
CASSNKDRGVGAFF
>TRBJ2-6|NA|TRBV5-5
CASRAPGSSGANVLTF
>TRBJ2-3|TRBD2|TRBV6-5
CASSRSLGGTDTQYF
>TRBJ2-1|TRBD1|TRBV27
CASRPTGSSEDEQFF
>TRBJ1-2|NA|TRBV18
CASSGDLDGYTF
>TRBJ2-5|NA|TRBV27
CASSLVGTRETQYF
>TRBJ2-3|TRBD2|TRBV7-3
CASSLAGGPPDTQYF
>TRBJ2-7|NA|TRBV6-1
CASRGYEQYF
>TRBJ1-2|NA|TRBV19
CASHPIDSRIIDNYGYTF
>TRBJ2-3|TRBD1|TRBV7-2
CASSPAGTGYSTDTQYF
>TRBJ1-5|NA|TRBV28
CASSLSGSQPQHF
>TRBJ1-4|TRBD1|TRBV13
CASSLEGGGFEEKLFF
>TRBJ1-5|NA|TRBV19
CASSPQMTGDHQPQHF
>TRBJ2-2|NA|TRBV19
CASSIGPPWVTGELFF
>TRBJ1-6|NA|TRBV13
CASSLWGSPLHF
>TRBJ2-1|NA|TRBV28
CASSLGNEQFF